What follows are 16 T cell receptor beta chains derived from one specimen sequenced in a study of neurological immune-mediated disorders. One entry per CDR3 protein results from TCRdb running MiXCR on the 5' RACE reads. Of 40,000 to 50,000 distinct CDR3 sequences listed, about 2% are singletons. Sequencing used PBMCs. The receptors here all came from a woman aged 35 to 49 with multiple sclerosis.

This clonotype occurred many times. This chain connects TRBV5-1 to TRBJ2-1; no definite D call. Trimming pared 0 bases from V and 5 bases from J, leaving 6 bases between. This CDR3 has 13 residues. Germline CDR1 and CDR2: SGHRS and YFSETQ. The CDR3 is CASSLGHNNEQFF. In DNA, the CDR3 is TGCGCCAGCAGCTTGGGACATAACAATGAGCAGTTCTTC.

There are many counts of this clonotype. The V gene is TRBV7-2, the J gene TRBJ2-7, with unresolved D. Looked up from germline, CDR1 is SGHTA and CDR2 is FQGNSA. Trimming cost V 5 bases and J 3 bases, with 17 bases left between them. The CDR3 contains 15 residues. The CDR3 DNA reads as TGTGCCAGCAGCGATGGTGCGGTTCGGAGCTACGAGCAGTACTTC. This translates into CASSDGAVRSYEQYF.

At least ten counts were recorded for this clonotype. This chain connects TRBV5-4 to TRBJ1-1; 8 positions agree with TRBD1. Germline loops: CDR1 SGHNT, CDR2 YYREEE (reference sequence). V lost 4 bases and J lost 1; bases outside the gene matches: 3. The CDR3 totals 14 residues. CDR3 coding DNA: TGTGCCAGCAGCGGAGGACAGGGGAACACTGAAGCTTTCTTT. It codes for CASSGGQGNTEAFF.

This clonotype was seen repeatedly, ten times or more. This rearrangement joins TRBV9 to TRBJ1-2; perhaps TRBD1 as D (6 bases). The CDR3 is 15 amino acids. Germline CDR1 is SGDLS and CDR2 is YYNGEE. The V end was cut by 7 bases, the J end by 2 bases, with 18 bases between. CDR3 DNA sequence: TGTGCCAGCGGCAATAACCAGGGGCTCAACTATGGCTACACCTTC. Amino acids: CASGNNQGLNYGYTF.

The gene calls are TRBV7-3 and TRBJ2-1; maybe TRBD1 (6 bases). Germline values: CDR1 SGHTA, CDR2 FQGTGA. Trimming stripped 2 bases from V and 6 bases from J, with 14 bases between. This CDR3 is 15 amino acids long. DNA for the CDR3: TGTGCCAGCAGCTTACGGCGAGGGGGAATCAATGAGCAGTTCTTC. As protein: CASSLRRGGINEQFF.

Many counts were recorded for this clonotype. The rearrangement joins TRBV3-1 to TRBJ2-7; TRBD2 aligns across 8 bases. With 0 bases clipped from V and 3 bases from J, the junction kept 4 bases outside the gene matches. Germline V CDR1 and CDR2: LGHDT, YNNKEL (reference sequence). The CDR3 totals 15 residues. Here the CDR3 reads CASSQEVSGVYEQYF. CDR3 nucleotide sequence: TGTGCCAGCAGCCAAGAGGTTAGCGGGGTCTACGAGCAGTACTTC.

This clonotype occurred many times. The rearrangement joins TRBV20-1 to TRBJ1-2; tentatively, D is TRBD1 (5 bases). The CDR3 covers 14 residues. CDR1 is DFQATT and CDR2 is SNEGSKA in the germline V gene (reference sequence). Trimming took off 3 bases at V and 4 bases at J, with 15 bases between the two ends. DNA for the CDR3: TGCAGTGCTAGGCCGTCGGGCAGGGCCTATGGCTACACCTTC. Protein: CSARPSGRAYGYTF.

This clonotype came up many times. A much larger clone differs from this one at a single base, so this may be a read error. This likely comes from a read error, as the CDR3 has no conserved phenylalanine or tryptophan at its end. This chain joins TRBV14 and TRBJ2-7; D unclear. V lost 0 bases and J 10 bases, leaving 10 bases between the germline ends. CDR3 length equals 12 residues. CDR1 is SGHDN and CDR2 is FVKESK in the germline V gene. The DNA for the CDR3 is TGTGCCAGCAGCCAAGAGGGCACAACACAGTACTGC. It encodes CASSQEGTTQYC.

The table lists this clonotype with many counts. V usage is TRBV20-1 and J usage is TRBJ2-3; D remains unclear. There are 14 residues in the CDR3. Germline CDR1 is DFQATT and CDR2 is SNEGSKA (reference sequence). V was cut by 6 bases and J by 4 bases, with 17 bases left in between. CDR3 in amino acids: CSAREDLSADTQYF. The CDR3 DNA sequence: TGCAGTGCCCGAGAGGACCTCTCGGCAGATACGCAGTATTTT.

In its sample, this clonotype was seen many times. This chain connects TRBV3-1 to TRBJ1-1; no firm D call. The CDR3 loop spans 12 amino acids. V gave up 0 bases and J gave up 8 bases, with 7 bases separating them. Looked up from germline, CDR1 is LGHDT and CDR2 is YNNKEL (reference sequence). CDR3: CASSQDGKEAFF. CDR3 nucleotides: TGTGCCAGCAGCCAAGACGGAAAAGAAGCTTTCTTT.

This clonotype has a count of ten or more. The J gene is TRBJ1-2, the V gene TRBV20-1, with TRBD1 matching over 8 bases. Germline V gene data show CDR1 as DFQATT and CDR2 as SNEGSKA (reference sequence). The CDR3 covers 15 residues. Trimming at V came to 6 bases and at J to 3 bases, leaving 12 bases not matched to a gene. The CDR3 protein is CSALGQGELYYGYTF. The CDR3 DNA is TGCAGTGCCCTCGGACAGGGCGAGTTGTACTATGGCTACACCTTC.

In this sample, this clonotype turned up a few times. A read error is possible here, since a much larger clone lies one base away. The J gene is TRBJ1-1, the V gene TRBV20-1; D ambiguous. CDR1 is DFQATT and CDR2 is SNEGSKA in the germline V gene (reference sequence). The length of the CDR3 is 12 residues. This chain's CDR3 is CSASPANTAAFF. In DNA, the CDR3 is TGCAGTGCTAGCCCAGCGAACACTGCAGCTTTCTTT.

This clonotype came up many times. The chain is built from TRBV5-1 and TRBJ2-1, with D perhaps TRBD1 (5 bases). This CDR3 region has 15 residues. The V and J ends lost 2 bases and 3 bases respectively, with 12 bases between them. Germline V gene sequence: CDR1 SGHRS, CDR2 YFSETQ. The CDR3: CASSFEGEGYNEQFF. CDR3 nucleotides: TGCGCCAGCAGCTTCGAAGGGGAAGGCTACAATGAGCAGTTCTTC.

This clonotype was seen many times. This chain links TRBV5-1 with TRBJ2-5; TRBD2 agrees at 10 bases. J was trimmed by 2 bases and V by 4 bases; bases with no gene match: 5. The length of the CDR3 is 15 residues. Germline CDR1 reads SGHRS; CDR2 reads YFSETQ. The CDR3 loop reads CASSLLAGAQETQYF. The CDR3 DNA reads as TGCGCCAGCAGCCTCCTAGCGGGGGCTCAAGAGACCCAGTACTTC.

This clonotype has a count of ten or more. V is TRBV24-1 and J is TRBJ1-5; D may be TRBD1 (5 bases). This CDR3 has 14 residues. Germline V gene sequence: CDR1 KGHDR, CDR2 SFDVKD. V was clipped by 9 bases and J by 7 bases, with 18 bases between them. CDR3 in amino acids: CATAEGRTGQPQHF. CDR3 nucleotides: TGTGCCACCGCGGAGGGACGGACCGGACAGCCCCAGCATTTT.

This clonotype was observed many times. The rearrangement links TRBV20-1 to TRBJ2-2; the match to TRBD2 covers 11 bases. V was clipped by 4 bases and J by 3 bases; unmatched bases: 4. This CDR3 has 15 amino acids. CDR1 DFQATT and CDR2 SNEGSKA come from the germline V gene (reference sequence). CDR3 sequence reads: CSATLAGDHTGELFF. As DNA, the CDR3 is TGCAGTGCTACACTAGCGGGGGATCACACCGGGGAGCTGTTTTTT.